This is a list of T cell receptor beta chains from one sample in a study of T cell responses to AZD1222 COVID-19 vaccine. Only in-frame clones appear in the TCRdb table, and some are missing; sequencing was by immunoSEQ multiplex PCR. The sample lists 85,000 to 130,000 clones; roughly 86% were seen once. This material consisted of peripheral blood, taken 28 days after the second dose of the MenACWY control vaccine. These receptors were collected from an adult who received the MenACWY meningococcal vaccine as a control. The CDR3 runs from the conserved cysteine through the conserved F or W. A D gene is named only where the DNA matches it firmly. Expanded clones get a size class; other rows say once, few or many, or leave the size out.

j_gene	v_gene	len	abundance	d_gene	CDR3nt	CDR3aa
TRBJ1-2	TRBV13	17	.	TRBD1	TGTGCCAGCAGCTTAAGGGGCGGGACAGGTACTAACTATGGCTACACCTTC	CASSLRGGTGTNYGYTF
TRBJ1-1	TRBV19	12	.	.	TGTGCCAGTAGTGCTTATAACACTGAAGCTTTCTTT	CASSAYNTEAFF
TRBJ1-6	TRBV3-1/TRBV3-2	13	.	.	TGTGCCAGCAGCTCCAGTCATAATTCACCCCTCCACTTT	CASSSSHNSPLHF
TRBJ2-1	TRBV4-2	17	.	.	TGTGCCAGCAGCCAAGCCCCAATGGGCAGCGAAATTGGTGAGCAGTTCTTC	CASSQAPMGSEIGEQFF
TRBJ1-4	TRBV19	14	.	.	TGTGCCACCCATCCTACAGCCAGGCTTGAAAAACTGTTTTTT	CATHPTARLEKLFF
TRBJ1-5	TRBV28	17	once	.	TGTGCCAGCACCACTGGACTGGGTCGGGGATACAATCAGCCCCAGCATTTT	CASTTGLGRGYNQPQHF
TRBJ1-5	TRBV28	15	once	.	TGTGCCAGCAGGTTGGGAACAAAAGGGGCTCAGCCCCAGCATTTT	CASRLGTKGAQPQHF
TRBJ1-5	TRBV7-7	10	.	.	TGTGCCTGTAGGGGTAGGCCCCAGCATTTT	CACRGRPQHF
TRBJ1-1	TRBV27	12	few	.	TGTGCCAGCCGGACACTTAACACTGAAGCTTTCTTT	CASRTLNTEAFF
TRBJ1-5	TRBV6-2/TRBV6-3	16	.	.	TGTGCCAGCAGCCTCCGGGGCAGGGGAGGCAATCAGCCCCAGCATTTT	CASSLRGRGGNQPQHF
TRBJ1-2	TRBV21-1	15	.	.	TGTGCCAGCAGCAAAGAGAGCCTACTGGTCTATGGCTACACCTTC	CASSKESLLVYGYTF
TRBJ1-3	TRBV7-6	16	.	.	TGTGCCAGCAGCTTAGAGGCAGGACGCTCTGGAAACACCATATATTTT	CASSLEAGRSGNTIYF
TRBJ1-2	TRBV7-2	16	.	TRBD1	TGTGCCAGCAGCTTAGACGGACAGGGGCTTGGGGGGGGCTACACCTTC	CASSLDGQGLGGGYTF
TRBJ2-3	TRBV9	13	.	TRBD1	TGTGCCAGCAGCCCTCAGATGACAGGGAGCGGGTATTTT	CASSPQMTGSGYF
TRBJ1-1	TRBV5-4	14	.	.	TGTGCCAGCAGCTCCGGGACAATAGTTACTGAAGCTTTCTTT	CASSSGTIVTEAFF
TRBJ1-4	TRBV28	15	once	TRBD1	TGTGCCAGCAGTCCAGAGACAGGGGGCCGTGAAAAACTGTTTTTT	CASSPETGGREKLFF
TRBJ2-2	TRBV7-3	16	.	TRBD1	TGTGCCAGCAGCCCCAACCCGACAGGGGTTGGCGGGGAGCTGTTTTTT	CASSPNPTGVGGELFF
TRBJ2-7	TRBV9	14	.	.	TGTGCCAGCAGCGTAGCTACCGAGGCTTACGAGCAGTACTTC	CASSVATEAYEQYF
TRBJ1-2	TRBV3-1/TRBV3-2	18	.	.	TGTGCCAGCAGCCTCGGGGTGGGCAGGCAGGGAATTAACTATGGCTACACCTTC	CASSLGVGRQGINYGYTF
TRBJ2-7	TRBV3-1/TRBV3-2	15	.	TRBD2	TGTGCCAGCAGCCAAGTACCGGGGGGGCCTAACGAGCAGTACTTC	CASSQVPGGPNEQYF
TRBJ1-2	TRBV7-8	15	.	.	TGTGCCAGCAGCTTCTTGGACAGCCCCAGGGGAGGCTACACCTTC	CASSFLDSPRGGYTF
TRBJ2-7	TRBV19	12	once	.	TGTGCCAGTAGGGACAAACTTCACGAGCAGTACTTC	CASRDKLHEQYF
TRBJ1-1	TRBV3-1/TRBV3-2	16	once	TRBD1	TGTGCCAGCAGCCAACCGAACAGGGGGCTGAACACTGAAGCTTTCTTT	CASSQPNRGLNTEAFF
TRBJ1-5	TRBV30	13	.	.	TGTGCCTCCAAGTCGGGGGGCGATCAGCCCCAGCATTTT	CASKSGGDQPQHF
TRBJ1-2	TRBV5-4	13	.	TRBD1	TGTGCCAGCAGCCTCTGGACAGGGAGTGGCTACACCTTC	CASSLWTGSGYTF
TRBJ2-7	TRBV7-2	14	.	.	TGTGCCAGCAGCCCCGGGGGTCTACCCTACGAGCAGTACTTC	CASSPGGLPYEQYF
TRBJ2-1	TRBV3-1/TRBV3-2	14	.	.	TGTGCCAGCAGCCAAGTGGTGTCCTGGAATGAGCAGTTCTTC	CASSQVVSWNEQFF
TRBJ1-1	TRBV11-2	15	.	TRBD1	TGTGCCAGCAGTTTTCGCCGACAGGGTATCACTGAAGCTTTCTTT	CASSFRRQGITEAFF
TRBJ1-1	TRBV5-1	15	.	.	TGCGCCAGCAGCTTACGGTCAGGGATGAACACTGAAGCTTTCTTT	CASSLRSGMNTEAFF
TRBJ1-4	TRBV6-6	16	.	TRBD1	TGTGCCAGCAGCCCAATAAGACAGGGAGGAGGAGAAAAACTGTTTTTT	CASSPIRQGGGEKLFF
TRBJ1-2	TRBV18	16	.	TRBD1	TGTGCCAGCTCACCGGTTGGACAGGGACTTAACTATGGCTACACCTTC	CASSPVGQGLNYGYTF
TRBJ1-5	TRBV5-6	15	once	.	TGTGCCAGCAGCGGGGGGGGCACCTTCAATCAGCCCCAGCATTTT	CASSGGGTFNQPQHF
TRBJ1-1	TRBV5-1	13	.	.	TGCGCCAGCAGCTTGGTGGTGAACACTGAAGCTTTCTTT	CASSLVVNTEAFF
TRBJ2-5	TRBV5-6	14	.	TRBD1	TGTGCCAGCAGTCTAACAGGGGGCCAAGAGACCCAGTACTTC	CASSLTGGQETQYF
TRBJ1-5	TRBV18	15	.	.	TGTGCCAGCTCCCACAGGGTTGGGACTAATCAGCCCCAGCATTTT	CASSHRVGTNQPQHF
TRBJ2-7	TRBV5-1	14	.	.	TGCGCCAGCAGCTTGGTCGCAGATTCCTACGAGCAGTACTTC	CASSLVADSYEQYF